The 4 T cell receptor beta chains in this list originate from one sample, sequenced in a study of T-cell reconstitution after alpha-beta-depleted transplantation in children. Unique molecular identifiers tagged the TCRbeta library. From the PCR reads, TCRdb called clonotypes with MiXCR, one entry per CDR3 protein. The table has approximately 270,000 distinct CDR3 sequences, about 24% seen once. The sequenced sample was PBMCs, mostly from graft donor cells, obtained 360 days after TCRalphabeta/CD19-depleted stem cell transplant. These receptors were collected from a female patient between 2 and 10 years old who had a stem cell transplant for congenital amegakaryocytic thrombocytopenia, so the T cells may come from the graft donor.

The CDR3, as DNA: TGTGCCAGCAGCTTAGAAAGGGCCACCGGGGAGCTGTTTTTT. Translated: CASSLERATGELFF. This rearrangement joins TRBV11-1 to TRBJ2-2; no clear D gene. V lost 1 base and J 4 bases, leaving 7 bases between the germline ends. From germline, CDR1 is SGHAT and CDR2 FQDESV (reference sequence). This CDR3 is 14 amino acids long.

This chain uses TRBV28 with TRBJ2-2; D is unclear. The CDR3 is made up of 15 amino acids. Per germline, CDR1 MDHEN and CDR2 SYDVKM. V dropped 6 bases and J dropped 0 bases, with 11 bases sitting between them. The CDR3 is CASSTDTTNTGELFF. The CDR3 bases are TGTGCCAGCAGCACTGACACCACGAACACCGGGGAGCTGTTTTTT. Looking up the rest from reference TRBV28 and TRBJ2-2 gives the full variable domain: DVKVTQSSRYLVKRTGEKVFLECVQDMDHENMFWYRQDPGLGLRLIYFSYDVKMKEKGDIPEGYSVSREKKERFSLILESASTNQTSMYLCASSTDTTNTGELFFGEGSRLTVL.

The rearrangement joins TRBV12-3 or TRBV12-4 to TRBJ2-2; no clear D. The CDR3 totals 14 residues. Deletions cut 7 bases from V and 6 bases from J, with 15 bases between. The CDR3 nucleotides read TGTGCCAGCAAGTTTACCCATAATTCCGGGGAGCTGTTTTTT. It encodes CASKFTHNSGELFF.

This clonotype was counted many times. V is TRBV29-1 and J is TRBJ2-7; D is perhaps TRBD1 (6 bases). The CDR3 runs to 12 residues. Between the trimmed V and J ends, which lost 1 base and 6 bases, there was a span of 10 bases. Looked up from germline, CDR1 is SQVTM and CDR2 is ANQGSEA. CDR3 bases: TGCAGCGTTGAAGTGGGGGCGGTCGAGCAGTACTTC. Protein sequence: CSVEVGAVEQYF.